This T cell receptor beta chain was sequenced for a study of cytomegalovirus exposure and HLA in healthy donors. Notes on the study in general: Roughly even sequencing depth across donors was the assumption behind the presence/absence analyses.

Trimming pared 11 bases from V and 3 bases from J, leaving 14 bases between. This CDR3 spans 12 amino acids. The germline V gene has CDR1 MGHDK and CDR2 SYGVNS. Comment on this clone: The antigen is not known.

In the PCR, 60 Vbeta and 13 Jbeta primers were used. Libraries were prepared by immunoSEQ multiplex PCR; TCRdb keeps only in-frame clonotypes and omits some of them. This table has some 120,000 clones, about 80% appearing once. The TCR comes from a human donor in good health. The sample consisted of PBMCs. V gene TRBV25-1 combines with J gene TRBJ2-7; D is perhaps TRBD1 (6 bases). The CDR3 here is CAVSGANYEQYF. For the CDR3, the DNA is TGTGCCGTTTCAGGGGCAAACTACGAGCAGTACTTC.